The 9 T cell receptor beta chains given below trace back to one sample, sequenced in a study of spatial heterogeneity in lung cancer. As for time point: blood at routine non-recurrence follow-up after resection. TCRdb called the 5' RACE reads again in MiXCR, with one record for every CDR3 protein. The table shows about 4,000 distinct CDR3 sequences, with about 26% occurring only once. Sample: PBMCs, taken at follow-up. These receptors originate from a male donor with early-stage non-small cell lung cancer.

This clonotype showed up just a few times. The rearrangement uses TRBV2 and TRBJ2-2; 9 bases map to TRBD1. J gave up 5 bases and V 4 bases, and 2 bases lay outside the gene matches. This CDR3 region has 14 residues. Germline CDR1 SNHLY, CDR2 FYNNEI. CDR3 sequence (DNA): TGTGCCAGCAGTGTGGACAGGGGAACCGGGGAGCTGTTTTTT. It specifies CASSVDRGTGELFF. Based on the CDR3 plus reference TRBV2 and TRBJ2-2, the full variable domain is EPEVTQTPSHQVTQMGQEVILRCVPISNHLYFYWYRQILGQKVEFLVSFYNNEISEKSEIFDDQFSVERPDGSNFTLKIRSTKLEDSAMYFCASSVDRGTGELFFGEGSRLTVL.

This clonotype came up a few times. The chain combines TRBV7-6 with TRBJ2-7; 8 positions match TRBD1. V was pared by 5 bases and J by 2 bases, with 8 bases of the junction left unmatched. Germline V gene data show CDR1 as SGHVS and CDR2 as FNYEAQ. The CDR3 is 15 amino acids. In DNA, the CDR3 is TGTGCCAGCAGCAACCCACAGGGGGGCACCTACGAGCAGTACTTC. This gives the protein CASSNPQGGTYEQYF. The full variable domain, rest sourced from reference TRBV7-6 and TRBJ2-7, is GAGVSQSPRYKVTKRGQDVALRCDPISGHVSLYWYRQALGQGPEFLTYFNYEAQQDKSGLPNDRFSAERPEGSISTLTIQRTEQRDSAMYRCASSNPQGGTYEQYFGPGTRLTVT.

V is TRBV11-2 and J is TRBJ2-1, with unresolved D. CDR3 length: 13 amino acids. The germline gives CDR1 SGHAT, CDR2 FQNNGV. With 5 bases removed from V and 7 bases from J, the gap between germline ends came to 12 bases. The CDR3 loop is CASSAKYVNEQFF. Written as DNA, the CDR3 is TGTGCCAGCAGCGCTAAGTACGTTAATGAGCAGTTCTTC.

This chain joins TRBV20-1 and TRBJ2-5; D is unresolved. CDR3 size: 11 residues. In germline, CDR1 is DFQATT, CDR2 SNEGSKA (reference sequence). The CDR3 sequence: CSFLGKETQYF. CDR3 sequence (DNA): TGCAGCTTTTTGGGGAAAGAGACCCAGTACTTC.

This clonotype is medium-sized by share. The chain uses TRBV12-3 or TRBV12-4 and TRBJ1-4; 7 bases match TRBD1. The CDR3 runs 14 residues. The V and J ends lost 5 bases and 8 bases, in that order; junction bases with no gene match: 8. CDR3 loop: CASSTTGIGEKLFF. The CDR3 DNA sequence: TGTGCCAGCAGTACGACAGGGATCGGGGAAAAACTGTTTTTT.

In this sample, this clonotype is medium-sized (0.01 to 0.1%). The chain links TRBV23-1 to TRBJ2-4; D ambiguous. TRBV23-1 is an open reading frame, and its role is uncertain. The CDR3 length is 14 residues. Trimming took 3 bases from V and 0 from J, leaving 6 bases between them. The CDR3 DNA sequence: TGCGCCAGCAGTCATAGTGCAGCCAAAAACATTCAGTACTTC. Protein product: CASSHSAAKNIQYF.

This clonotype has only a few counts. The rearrangement joins TRBV7-2 to TRBJ2-3, with 8 bases lining up with TRBD2. This CDR3 comprises 16 residues. J lost 0 bases, V lost 2 bases, and 4 bases had no gene match. Germline CDR1 SGHTA, CDR2 FQGNSA. CDR3 in amino acids: CASSLFAGGSTDTQYF. The CDR3 bases are TGTGCCAGCAGCTTATTCGCGGGAGGCAGCACAGATACGCAGTATTTT.

This clonotype is large by share. V gene TRBV5-1 combines with J gene TRBJ2-3; TRBD2 agrees at 7 bases. Trimming at V came to 3 bases and at J to 0 bases, leaving 4 bases not matched to a gene. The CDR3 extends over 15 amino acids. CDR1 and CDR2 (germline): SGHRS, YFSETQ. CDR3 region: CASSWGLTSTDTQYF. In nucleotides, the CDR3 is TGCGCCAGCAGCTGGGGACTAACTAGCACAGATACGCAGTATTTT.

By sample fraction, this clonotype is medium-sized. The chain is built from TRBV20-1 and TRBJ2-1; D is perhaps TRBD2 (6 bases). V lost 2 bases and J lost 9, with 14 bases in between. CDR3 size: 13 residues. The germline gives CDR1 DFQATT, CDR2 SNEGSKA (reference sequence). The CDR3 reads CSARNGLGGEQFF. CDR3 sequence (DNA): TGCAGTGCTAGAAACGGACTGGGGGGTGAGCAGTTCTTC.